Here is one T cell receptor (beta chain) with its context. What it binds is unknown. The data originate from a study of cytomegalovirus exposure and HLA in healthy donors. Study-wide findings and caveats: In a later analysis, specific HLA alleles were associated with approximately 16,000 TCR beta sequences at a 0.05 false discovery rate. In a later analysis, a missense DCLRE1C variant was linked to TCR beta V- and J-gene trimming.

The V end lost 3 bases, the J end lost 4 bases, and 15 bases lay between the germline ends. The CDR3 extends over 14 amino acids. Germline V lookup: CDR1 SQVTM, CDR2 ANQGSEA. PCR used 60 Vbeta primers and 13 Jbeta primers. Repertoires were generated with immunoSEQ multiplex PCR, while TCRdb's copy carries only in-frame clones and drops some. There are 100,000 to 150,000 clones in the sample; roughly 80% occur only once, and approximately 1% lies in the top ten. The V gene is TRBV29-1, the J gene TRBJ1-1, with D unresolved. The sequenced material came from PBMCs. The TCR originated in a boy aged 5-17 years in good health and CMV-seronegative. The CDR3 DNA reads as TGCAGCGTTGATAAGACACTCCCAGGCACTGAAGCTTTCTTT. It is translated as CSVDKTLPGTEAFF.